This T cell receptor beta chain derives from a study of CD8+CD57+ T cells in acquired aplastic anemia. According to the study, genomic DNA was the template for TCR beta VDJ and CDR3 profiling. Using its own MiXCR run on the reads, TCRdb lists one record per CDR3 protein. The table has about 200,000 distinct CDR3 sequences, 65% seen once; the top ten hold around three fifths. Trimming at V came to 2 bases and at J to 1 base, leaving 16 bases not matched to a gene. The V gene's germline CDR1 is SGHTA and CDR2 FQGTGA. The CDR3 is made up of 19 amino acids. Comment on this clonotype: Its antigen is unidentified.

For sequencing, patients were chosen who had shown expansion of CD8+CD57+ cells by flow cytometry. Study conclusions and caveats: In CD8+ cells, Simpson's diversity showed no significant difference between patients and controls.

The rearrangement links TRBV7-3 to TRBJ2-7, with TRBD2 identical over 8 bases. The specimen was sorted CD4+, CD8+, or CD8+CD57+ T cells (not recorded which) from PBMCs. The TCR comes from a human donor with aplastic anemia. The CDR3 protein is CASSLYVASGSFTSYEQYF. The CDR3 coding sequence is TGTGCCAGCAGCTTATACGTGGCTAGCGGGTCGTTTACTTCCTACGAGCAGTACTTC. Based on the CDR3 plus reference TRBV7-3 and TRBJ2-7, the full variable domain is GAGVSQTPSNKVTEKGKYVELRCDPISGHTALYWYRQSLGQGPEFLIYFQGTGAADDSGLPNDRFFAVRPEGSVSTLKIQRTERGDSAVYLCASSLYVASGSFTSYEQYFGPGTRLTVT.